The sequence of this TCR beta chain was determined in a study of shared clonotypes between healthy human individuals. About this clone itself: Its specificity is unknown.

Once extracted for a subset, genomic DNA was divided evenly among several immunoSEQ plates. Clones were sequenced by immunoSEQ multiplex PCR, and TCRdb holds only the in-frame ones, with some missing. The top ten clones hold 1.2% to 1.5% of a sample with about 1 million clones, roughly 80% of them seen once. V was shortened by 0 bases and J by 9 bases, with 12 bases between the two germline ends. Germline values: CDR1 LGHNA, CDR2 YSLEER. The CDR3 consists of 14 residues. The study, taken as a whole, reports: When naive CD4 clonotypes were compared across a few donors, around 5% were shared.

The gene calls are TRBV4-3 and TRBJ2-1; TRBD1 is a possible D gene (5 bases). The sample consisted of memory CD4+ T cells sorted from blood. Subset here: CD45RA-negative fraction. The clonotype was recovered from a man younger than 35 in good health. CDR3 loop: CASSQDLRAGEQFF. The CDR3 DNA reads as TGCGCCAGCAGCCAAGACCTCAGGGCCGGTGAGCAGTTCTTC.